These 14 T cell receptor beta chains share one sample of origin, sequenced in a study of Ad26.COV2.S vaccination and SARS-CoV-2 variants. Here immunoSEQ multiplex PCR was the method, and the copy in TCRdb shows in-frame clones only, minus some. The data show some 180,000 clones, with around nine tenths seen just once and 5% to 7% held by the top ten. This sample comprised peripheral blood, obtained after recovery from COVID-19. Receptors were obtained from a human donor who had recovered from COVID-19.

The chain links TRBV21-1 to TRBJ2-1; TRBD2, the table's D call, lacks a check against the DNA. TRBV21-1 constitutes a pseudogene. The CDR3 contains 17 residues. The CDR3 spells CARSKKKAGGLWDEQFF. The CDR3, as DNA: TGTGCCAGATCCAAAAAGAAAGCGGGGGGATTGTGGGATGAGCAGTTCTTC.

As regards this clone: The junction does not match germline at one end; this may be a read error. The V and J genes are TRBV13 and TRBJ2-1, with 9 bases matching TRBD1. The CDR3 length is 15 residues. Germline CDR1 and CDR2: PRHDT and FYEKMQ (reference sequence). CDR3 amino acids: CASSLGGTGNNEQFF. DNA for the CDR3: TGTGCCAGCAGCCTAGGCGGGACAGGGAACAATGAGCAGTTCTTC.

The chain recombines TRBV7-6 with TRBJ1-2, with TRBD1 matching 8 bases. Germline V gene sequence: CDR1 SGHVS, CDR2 FNYEAQ. The CDR3 length is 15 residues. The V gene end was trimmed by 7 bases and the J gene end by 7 bases; junction bases not matched to a gene: 14. The CDR3 DNA sequence: TGTGCCAGCACTAGAGAAGAGACAGGGGCAGGTGGCTACACCTTC. Protein: CASTREETGAGGYTF.

This chain connects TRBV5-5 to TRBJ1-4; 10 positions agree with TRBD1. The CDR3 covers 14 residues. The germline gives CDR1 SGHKS, CDR2 YYEKEE (reference sequence). The V segment lost 4 bases and the J segment 8 bases; nucleotides outside the gene matches: 5. For the CDR3, the DNA is TGTGCCAGCAGCCGGACAGGGGGAGAAGAAAAACTGTTTTTT. Amino acid sequence: CASSRTGGEEKLFF.

V usage is TRBV4-2 and J usage is TRBJ1-4, with D maybe TRBD1 (5 bases). Trimming shortened V by 0 bases and J by 8 bases, and 13 bases separated the two germline ends. Germline V gene data show CDR1 as LGHNA and CDR2 as YNFKEQ. This CDR3 has 15 amino acids. The CDR3 reads CASSQDGGGGEKLFF. DNA for the CDR3: TGTGCCAGCAGCCAAGATGGGGGGGGTGGAGAAAAACTGTTTTTT.

V is TRBV12-3 or TRBV12-4 and J is TRBJ2-1; D may be TRBD1 or TRBD2 (5 bases each). The length of the CDR3 is 13 residues. The V end lost 6 bases, the J end lost 6 bases, and 12 bases lay between the germline ends. CDR3 amino acids: CASSSGTPNEQFF. The CDR3 DNA is TGTGCCAGCAGCTCCGGGACCCCCAATGAGCAGTTCTTC.

V usage is TRBV24-1 and J usage is TRBJ2-2; D assignment may be TRBD1 or TRBD2 (5 bases each). Trimming removed 5 bases from V and 11 bases from J, with 14 bases in between. From germline, CDR1 is KGHDR and CDR2 SFDVKD. This CDR3 is 13 amino acids long. CDR3 sequence: CATSALGTPELFF. The CDR3 region has the DNA TGTGCCACCAGTGCCCTAGGGACGCCCGAGCTGTTTTTT.

This chain joins TRBV7-8 and TRBJ2-3; D gene unclear. The CDR3 runs 13 residues. Trimming cost V 0 bases and J 6 bases, with 7 bases left between them. In germline, CDR1 is SGHVS, CDR2 FQNEAQ. CDR3 loop: CASSLAPGDTQYF. In nucleotides, the CDR3 is TGTGCCAGCAGCTTAGCGCCGGGCGATACGCAGTATTTT.

The chain joins TRBV29-1 to TRBJ2-3; unclear D gene. With 7 bases removed from V and 2 bases from J, the gap between germline ends came to 13 bases. The germline V gene encodes CDR1 SQVTM and CDR2 ANQGSEA. This CDR3 has 13 residues. CDR3 nucleotides: TGCAGCGGCCGTGTGGGATCCACAGATACGCAGTATTTT. Translating it yields CSGRVGSTDTQYF.

The sample holds one count of this clone. This sequence joins TRBV11-3 and TRBJ2-7; 10 bases match TRBD2. CDR3 length: 15 residues. Germline assignment: CDR1 SGHNT and CDR2 YENEEA. The V and J ends lost 5 bases and 6 bases, in that order; junction bases with no gene match: 10. CDR3 DNA: TGTGCCAGCAGCCCGGGGACTAGCGAAGTGGGCGAGCAGTACTTC. Its translation is CASSPGTSEVGEQYF.

In its sample, this clone was seen a few times. The chain uses TRBV9 and TRBJ2-1; no firm D call. CDR1 is SGDLS and CDR2 is YYNGEE in the germline V gene. Trimming removed 0 bases at V and 0 bases at J, with 7 bases between. This CDR3 is built from 15 residues. In nucleotides, the CDR3 is TGTGCCAGCAGCGTAGGCAGTCTCTCCTACAATGAGCAGTTCTTC. It yields the protein CASSVGSLSYNEQFF.

The chain employs TRBV11-3 and TRBJ1-1; TRBD1 agrees at 12 bases. The CDR3 has 13 residues. Germline assignment: CDR1 SGHNT and CDR2 YENEEA. V shed 5 bases and J 12 bases; nucleotides not matched to a gene: 7. CDR3 nucleotides: TGTGCCAGCAGCCCGAGGGACAGGGGGCCGACTTTCTTT. This translates into CASSPRDRGPTFF.

A single count supports this clone. The rearrangement links TRBV19 to TRBJ2-1, with TRBD1 identical over 7 bases. Unmatched junction bases numbered 14, after V lost 6 bases and J lost 0 bases. Germline CDR1 LNHDA, CDR2 SQIVND (reference sequence). CDR3 length: 18 amino acids. In DNA, the CDR3 is TGTGCCAGTAGAGGGGGACAGTTCAGTTTTAGCTCCTACAATGAGCAGTTCTTC. Its translation is CASRGGQFSFSSYNEQFF. The full variable domain, rest sourced from reference TRBV19 and TRBJ2-1, is DGGITQSPKYLFRKEGQNVTLSCEQNLNHDAMYWYRQDPGQGLRLIYYSQIVNDFQKGDIAEGYSVSREKKESFPLTVTSAQKNPTAFYLCASRGGQFSFSSYNEQFFGPGTRLTVL.

The genes are TRBV14 and TRBJ2-5; perhaps D is TRBD1 or TRBD2 (5 bases each). V lost 0 bases and J 5 bases, leaving 7 bases between the germline ends. Germline V gene lookup returns CDR1 SGHDN and CDR2 FVKESK. The CDR3 totals 13 residues. CDR3: CASSQDEGETQYF. CDR3 nucleotides: TGTGCCAGCAGCCAAGATGAGGGGGAGACCCAGTACTTC.